These T cell receptor beta chains were read from a single sample in a study of cytotoxic CD8 clonotypes in ibrutinib-treated CLL. The repertoire was sequenced with immunoSEQ multiplex PCR; TCRdb's copy has only in-frame clones and lacks some. The repertoire holds some 300,000 clones, roughly 80% seen once, with about 6.3% in the top ten. This material consisted of PBMCs, taken before ibrutinib treatment. The source is a human donor with chronic lymphocytic leukemia. CDR3s include the opening cysteine and the closing phenylalanine or tryptophan. A D gene is named only where the DNA matches it firmly. Not all rows give a size; the values are once, few, many and, for expanded clones, a class.

TRBJ2-1	.	TRBV7-9	.	TGTGCCAGCAGAGGTTTCGGAAGTGAGCAGTTCTTC	CASRGFGSEQFF
TRBJ2-4	many	TRBV28	.	TGTGCCAGCAGGGACAGTCTAGCCAAAAACATTCAGTACTTC	CASRDSLAKNIQYF
TRBJ1-5	.	TRBV30	.	TGTGCAGCACAGACCCGTAGCAATCAGCCCCAGCATTTT	CAAQTRSNQPQHF
TRBJ2-7	.	TRBV6-4	TRBD2	TGTGCCAGCAGTGAACTAGCGGAACGAACCTACGAGCAGTACTTC	CASSELAERTYEQYF
TRBJ1-2	.	TRBV5-6	.	TGTGCCAGCAGCTTAGATCGGGGGGCCGGAGACTATGGCTACACCTTC	CASSLDRGAGDYGYTF
TRBJ2-1	.	TRBV5-6	TRBD2	TGTGCCAGCAGCTTGTACCAGCGGGAGAGCAATGAGCAGTTCTTC	CASSLYQRESNEQFF
TRBJ2-5	.	TRBV11-3	TRBD2	TGTGCCAGCAGCTTAGGGACTAGCGGGGAAGAGACCCAGTACTTC	CASSLGTSGEETQYF
TRBJ2-2	.	TRBV7-3	.	TGTGCCAGCAGCTTTCGTCCAGTCACAGGGCTGAACACCGGGGAGCTGTTTTTT	CASSFRPVTGLNTGELFF
TRBJ2-1	.	TRBV11-2	.	TGTGCCAGCAGCTTAAGGTACGTGACGCAGTTCTTC	CASSLRYVTQFF
TRBJ2-7	.	TRBV7-6	.	TGTGCCAGCAGCGGCCCGATTAGCTACGAGCAGTACTTC	CASSGPISYEQYF
TRBJ1-2	.	TRBV2	TRBD1	TGTGCCAGCAGAGAAGACAGGGGCTATGGCTACACCTTC	CASREDRGYGYTF
TRBJ2-7	.	TRBV10-3	TRBD2	TGTGCCATCAGTGAGCGGACTAGCGGGAGGGACGAGCAGTACTTC	CAISERTSGRDEQYF
TRBJ2-7	.	TRBV7-9	.	TGTGCCAGCAGCGCTACCAGCGGGCAGACAGGGATCAACGAGCAGTACTTC	CASSATSGQTGINEQYF
TRBJ2-7	.	TRBV7-2	TRBD2	TGTGCCAGCAGCCCCTCCGGGACTAGCACCTACGAGCAGTACTTC	CASSPSGTSTYEQYF
TRBJ2-7	.	TRBV5-1	TRBD1	TGCGCCAGCAGCTTGGACAGGGGGAGTCTCTACGAGCAGTACTTC	CASSLDRGSLYEQYF
TRBJ2-1	.	TRBV5-4	TRBD2	TGTGCCAGCAGCAGAACTACTAGCGGCGGGTTGAACAATGAGCAGTTCTTC	CASSRTTSGGLNNEQFF
TRBJ2-7	.	TRBV30	.	TGTGCCTGGAGTGTCTACTACGAGCAGTACTTC	CAWSVYYEQYF
TRBJ1-1	.	TRBV6-1	.	TGTGCCCTCAGCGGAGAATTCACACCCGGGGCTGAAGCTTTCTTT	CALSGEFTPGAEAFF
TRBJ2-1	.	TRBV29-1	.	TGCAGCGTTTTACCGGGACTTCAAGGGAACAATGAGCAGTTCTTC	CSVLPGLQGNNEQFF
TRBJ2-7	.	TRBV30	.	TGTGCCTGGAGTGGGGTGGGCGAGCAGTACTTC	CAWSGVGEQYF
TRBJ2-7	.	TRBV15	.	TGTGCCACCAGCAGAGAAAGAGCCTACGAGCAGTACTTC	CATSRERAYEQYF
TRBJ1-1	.	TRBV7-9	.	TGTGCCTGCGGAGGGGTCGGTGAAGCTTTCTTT	CACGGVGEAFF
TRBJ2-1	.	TRBV29-1	TRBD2	TGCAGCGTTACACCGGGACTAGCCAATGAGCAGTTCTTC	CSVTPGLANEQFF
TRBJ2-2	.	TRBV7-3	TRBD2	TGTGCCAGCAGGTCCGGGAGGGCGGACACCGGGGAGCTGTTTTTT	CASRSGRADTGELFF
TRBJ2-7	once	TRBV30	TRBD2	TGTGCCTGGAGCCCCCCCGGGGGGGAGCAGTACTTC	CAWSPPGGEQYF
TRBJ2-5	.	TRBV7-2	.	TGTGCCAGCAAGAAGTTTGGGGCGCAAGAGACCCAGTACTTC	CASKKFGAQETQYF
TRBJ2-7	.	TRBV7-2	TRBD1	TGTGCCAGCAGCCCCCCTTGGGGGACAGGGTCTGACGAGCAGTACTTC	CASSPPWGTGSDEQYF
TRBJ2-3	.	TRBV19	TRBD2	TGTGCCAGTAGTGTCACTAGCGGGCGGGCAGATACGCAGTATTTT	CASSVTSGRADTQYF
TRBJ2-1	.	TRBV6-5	.	TGTGCCAGCAACAGGGTTGGTTCCTACAATGAGCAGTTCTTC	CASNRVGSYNEQFF
TRBJ1-2	few	TRBV2	.	TGTGCCAGCAGTGCCGGCACGAGCTATGGCTACACCTTC	CASSAGTSYGYTF
TRBJ1-1	.	TRBV27	.	TGTGCCAGCAGTTTAGAACGGAGGAACACTGAAGCTTTCTTT	CASSLERRNTEAFF
TRBJ2-3	.	TRBV2	.	TGTGCCAGCAGCGATGACGTAGTGGTTACAGATACGCAGTATTTT	CASSDDVVVTDTQYF
TRBJ1-5	few	TRBV20-1	.	TGCAGTGCTAGTAACTATCAGCCCCAGCATTTT	CSASNYQPQHF
TRBJ1-5	.	TRBV27	.	TGTGCCAGCAGTTTCTCAGGGGAGAATAGCAATCAGCCCCAGCATTTT	CASSFSGENSNQPQHF
TRBJ2-3	.	TRBV11-3	.	TGTGCCAGCAGCTCCGAGGGGACAGATACGCAGTATTTT	CASSSEGTDTQYF
TRBJ2-7	.	TRBV5-1	TRBD2	TGCGCCAGCAGCTTGGGGCTAGCGGGGGAATCCTACGAGCAGTACTTC	CASSLGLAGESYEQYF
TRBJ2-2	.	TRBV4-3	.	TGCGCCAGCAGCCAAGGTCGGGCCGGGGAGCTGTTTTTT	CASSQGRAGELFF
TRBJ1-1	.	TRBV2	.	TGTGCCAGCAGTGGAGAGATGAACACTGAAGCTTTCTTT	CASSGEMNTEAFF
TRBJ2-5	.	TRBV9	TRBD2	TGTGCCAGCAGCGTACTGGCGGGAGTACGGGAGACCCAGTACTTC	CASSVLAGVRETQYF
TRBJ2-1	.	TRBV15	.	TGTGCCACCAGCAGAGACCCCGGGAACAATGAGCAGTTCTTC	CATSRDPGNNEQFF
TRBJ2-7	.	TRBV30	.	TGTGCCTGGTTGGACCTACGACGGAACTACGAGCAGTACTTC	CAWLDLRRNYEQYF
TRBJ1-5	.	TRBV4-3	.	TGCGCCAGCAGCCAAGATGGGCAGGGCCATCAGCCCCAGCATTTT	CASSQDGQGHQPQHF
TRBJ2-7	.	TRBV9	.	TGTGCCAGCAGCGTAGCAGGGGCTGGCTCCTACGAGCAGTACTTC	CASSVAGAGSYEQYF
TRBJ1-5	.	TRBV19	.	TGTGCCAGTAGTATGGTAGTGGATCAGCCCCAGCATTTT	CASSMVVDQPQHF
TRBJ2-2	.	TRBV28	.	TGTGCCAGCAGTTTAAGGGGCGCCGGGTACACCGGGGAGCTGTTTTTT	CASSLRGAGYTGELFF
TRBJ1-3	.	TRBV29-1	.	TGCAGCGTTGAAGCTAGCTCTGGAAACACCATATATTTT	CSVEASSGNTIYF
TRBJ2-7	.	TRBV5-1	TRBD2	TGCGCCAGCAGCTTGGGGCTAGCGGGAGCCTACGAGCAGTACTTC	CASSLGLAGAYEQYF
TRBJ1-2	.	TRBV7-2	.	TGTGCCAGCAGCTTATTGTTCGGGGGCTACACCTTC	CASSLLFGGYTF
TRBJ1-2	few	TRBV6-5	TRBD1	TGTGCCAGCAGACCGACAGGGGGCGATGGCTACACCTTC	CASRPTGGDGYTF
TRBJ2-7	.	TRBV19	TRBD2	TGTGCCAGTGGGGAGGGCGGGACGGCTTCCTACGAGCAGTACTTC	CASGEGGTASYEQYF
TRBJ2-1	.	TRBV21-1	.	TGTGCCAGCCGGAGGCGGCTAGCGGATTTAAGCTCCTACAATGAGCAGTTCTTC	CASRRRLADLSSYNEQFF
TRBJ1-1	.	TRBV7-9	TRBD1	TGTGCCAGCAGCAAAACGACAGGGGAAGCTTTCTTT	CASSKTTGEAFF
TRBJ2-1	.	TRBV5-1	TRBD2	TGCGCCAGCAGCTTGGGACTAGCGGGAACATACAATGAGCAGTTCTTC	CASSLGLAGTYNEQFF
TRBJ2-7	.	TRBV4-3	.	TGCGCCAGCAGCCAAGCACAGGGCTACGAGCAGTACTTC	CASSQAQGYEQYF
TRBJ2-1	.	TRBV19	.	TGTGCCAGTAGTATAGGACCGAACTACAATGAGCAGTTCTTC	CASSIGPNYNEQFF
TRBJ2-2	.	TRBV7-2	.	TGTGCCAGCAGCTTAGCGCACTCCAGGACCGGGGAGCTGTTTTTT	CASSLAHSRTGELFF
TRBJ2-5	.	TRBV5-4	TRBD2	TGTGCCAGCAGCTTGACAGCGGGAGGGTGGGAGACCCAGTACTTC	CASSLTAGGWETQYF
TRBJ1-3	.	TRBV9	.	TGTGCCAGCAGCGCACCTGGGGGCGGTGGAAACACCATATATTTT	CASSAPGGGGNTIYF